The present T cell receptor (beta chain) was sequenced within a study of cytomegalovirus exposure and HLA in healthy donors. Study at large: The approximately 110 validation repertoires used a platform that matched the one used for the roughly 700 first-cohort repertoires, as a later analysis reported. The study, taken as a whole, reports: As was reported, the classifier diagnosed cytomegalovirus status with high specificity and sensitivity. The tendency of first-cohort TCR clusters to co-occur in the 120 validation repertoires was identified by a subsequent analysis. The study labeled more than 150 TCR beta chains cytomegalovirus-associated.

A word on this clone: Its specificity is unknown.

The method was immunoSEQ multiplex PCR; TCRdb's version includes in-frame clones alone and lacks a portion of them. The data show over 100,000 clones, with 88% seen just once and about 6.3% held by the top ten. The receptor's source is a woman aged 18 to 35 in good health and CMV-seropositive. Sequenced material: PBMCs.

Written as DNA, the CDR3 is TGTGCCACCAGCAGAGACGTCTCCCGGGGGTCGTCAGAGACCCAGTACTTC. Translated, it gives CATSRDVSRGSSETQYF. V gene TRBV15 combines with J gene TRBJ2-5; TRBD2 is a possible D gene (6 bases). V lost 0 bases and J 4 bases, leaving 18 bases between the germline ends. The CDR3 contains 17 residues. The V gene's germline CDR1 is LNHNV and CDR2 YYDKDF (reference sequence).